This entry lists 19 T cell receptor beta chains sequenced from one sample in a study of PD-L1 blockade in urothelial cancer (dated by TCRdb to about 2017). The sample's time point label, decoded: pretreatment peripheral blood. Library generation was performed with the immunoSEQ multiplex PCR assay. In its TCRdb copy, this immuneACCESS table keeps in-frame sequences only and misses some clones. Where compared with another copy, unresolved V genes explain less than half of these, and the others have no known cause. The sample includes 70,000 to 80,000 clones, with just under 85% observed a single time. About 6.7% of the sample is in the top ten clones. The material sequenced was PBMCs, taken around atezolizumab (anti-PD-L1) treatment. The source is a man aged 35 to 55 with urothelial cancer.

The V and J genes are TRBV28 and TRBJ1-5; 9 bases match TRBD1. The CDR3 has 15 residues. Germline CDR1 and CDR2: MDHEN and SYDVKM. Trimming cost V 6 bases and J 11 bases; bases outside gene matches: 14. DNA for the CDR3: TGTGCCAGCAGCACACCGGGACAGGGTCAAGGGGCCCAGCATTTT. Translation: CASSTPGQGQGAQHF.

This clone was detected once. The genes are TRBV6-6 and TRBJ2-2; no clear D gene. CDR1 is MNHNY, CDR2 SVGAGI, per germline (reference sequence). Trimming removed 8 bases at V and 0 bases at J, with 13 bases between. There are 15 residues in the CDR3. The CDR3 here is CASSGSAPNTGELFF. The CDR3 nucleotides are TGTGCCAGCTCCGGGTCGGCTCCGAACACCGGGGAGCTGTTTTTT.

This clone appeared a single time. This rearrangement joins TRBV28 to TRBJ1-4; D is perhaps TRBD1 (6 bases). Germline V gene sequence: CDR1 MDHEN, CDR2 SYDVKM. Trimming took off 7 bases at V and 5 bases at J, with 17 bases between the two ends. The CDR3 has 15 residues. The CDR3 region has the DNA TGTGCCAGCAATGATAACAGGGTGGTAAATGAAAAACTGTTTTTT. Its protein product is CASNDNRVVNEKLFF.

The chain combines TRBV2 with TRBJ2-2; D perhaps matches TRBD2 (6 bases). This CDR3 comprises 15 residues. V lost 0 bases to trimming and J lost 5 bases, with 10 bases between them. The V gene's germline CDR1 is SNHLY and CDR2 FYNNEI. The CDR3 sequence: CASSEALGGTGELFF. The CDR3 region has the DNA TGTGCCAGCAGTGAAGCGCTCGGGGGAACCGGGGAGCTGTTTTTT.

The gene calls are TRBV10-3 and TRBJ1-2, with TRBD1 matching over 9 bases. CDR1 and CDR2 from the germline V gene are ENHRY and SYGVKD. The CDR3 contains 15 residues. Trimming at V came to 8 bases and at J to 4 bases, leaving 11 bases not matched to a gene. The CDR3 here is CAIGTGMRSGYGYTF. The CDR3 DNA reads TGTGCCATCGGGACAGGGATGAGGAGCGGCTATGGCTACACCTTC.

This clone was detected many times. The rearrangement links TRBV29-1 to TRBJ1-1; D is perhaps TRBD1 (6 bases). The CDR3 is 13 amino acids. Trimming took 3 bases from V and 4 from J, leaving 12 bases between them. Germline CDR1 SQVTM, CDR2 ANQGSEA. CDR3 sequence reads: CSVDRGQGTEAFF. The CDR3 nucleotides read TGCAGCGTTGACCGGGGACAAGGCACTGAAGCTTTCTTT.

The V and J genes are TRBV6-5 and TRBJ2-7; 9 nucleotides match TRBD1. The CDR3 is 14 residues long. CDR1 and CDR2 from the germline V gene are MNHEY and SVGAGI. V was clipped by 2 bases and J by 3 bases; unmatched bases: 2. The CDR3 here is CASSYRTGDYEQYF. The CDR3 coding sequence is TGTGCCAGCAGTTACAGGACAGGGGACTACGAGCAGTACTTC.

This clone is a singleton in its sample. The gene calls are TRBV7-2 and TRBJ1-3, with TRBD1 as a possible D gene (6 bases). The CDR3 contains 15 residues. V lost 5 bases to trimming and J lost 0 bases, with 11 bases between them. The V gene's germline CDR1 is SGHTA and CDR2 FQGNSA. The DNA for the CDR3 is TGTGCCAGCAGCCCCAGGGGCAGCTCTGGAAACACCATATATTTT. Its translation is CASSPRGSSGNTIYF. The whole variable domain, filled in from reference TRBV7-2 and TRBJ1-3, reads GAGVSQSPSNKVTEKGKDVELRCDPISGHTALYWYRQSLGQGLEFLIYFQGNSAPDKSGLPSDRFSAERTGGSVSTLTIQRTQQEDSAVYLCASSPRGSSGNTIYFGEGSWLTVV.

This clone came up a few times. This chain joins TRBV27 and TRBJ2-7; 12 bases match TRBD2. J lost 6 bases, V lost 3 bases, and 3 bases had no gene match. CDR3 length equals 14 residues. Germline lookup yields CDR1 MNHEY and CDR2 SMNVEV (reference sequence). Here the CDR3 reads CASSFTSGGSEQYF. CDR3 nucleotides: TGTGCCAGCAGTTTTACTAGCGGGGGGTCCGAGCAGTACTTC.

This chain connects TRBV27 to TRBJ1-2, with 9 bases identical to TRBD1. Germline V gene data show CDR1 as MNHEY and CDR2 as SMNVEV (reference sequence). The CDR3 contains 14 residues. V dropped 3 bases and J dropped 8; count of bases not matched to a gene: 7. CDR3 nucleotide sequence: TGTGCCAGCAGTTTTTCGGGACAGGGAGGAGGCTACACCTTC. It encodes CASSFSGQGGGYTF.

The CDR3 DNA is TGTGCCAGCAGTCCCGGGACAGGGGGTCCCTACGAGCAGTACTTC. It encodes CASSPGTGGPYEQYF. The rearrangement links TRBV7-2 to TRBJ2-7; 11 bases are shared with TRBD1. CDR1 is SGHTA and CDR2 is FQGNSA in the germline V gene. This CDR3 is built from 15 residues. Trimming took 6 bases from V and 2 from J; bases not matched to a gene: 6. The full variable domain, in which reference TRBV7-2 and TRBJ2-7 provide the parts outside the CDR3, is GAGVSQSPSNKVTEKGKDVELRCDPISGHTALYWYRQSLGQGLEFLIYFQGNSAPDKSGLPSDRFSAERTGGSVSTLTIQRTQQEDSAVYLCASSPGTGGPYEQYFGPGTRLTVT.

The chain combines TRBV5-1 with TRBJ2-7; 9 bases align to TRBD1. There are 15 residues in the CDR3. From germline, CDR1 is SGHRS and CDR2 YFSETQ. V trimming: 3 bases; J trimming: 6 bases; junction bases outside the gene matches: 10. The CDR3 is CASSWGGTGWVEQYF. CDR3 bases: TGCGCCAGCAGCTGGGGAGGGACAGGGTGGGTCGAGCAGTACTTC.

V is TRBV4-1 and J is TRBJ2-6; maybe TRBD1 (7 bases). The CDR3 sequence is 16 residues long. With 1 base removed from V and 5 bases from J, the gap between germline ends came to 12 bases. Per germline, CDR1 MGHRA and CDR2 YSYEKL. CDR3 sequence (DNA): TGCGCCAGCAGCCAAGGGGCAGGGGGGTGGGCCAACGTCCTGACTTTC. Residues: CASSQGAGGWANVLTF.

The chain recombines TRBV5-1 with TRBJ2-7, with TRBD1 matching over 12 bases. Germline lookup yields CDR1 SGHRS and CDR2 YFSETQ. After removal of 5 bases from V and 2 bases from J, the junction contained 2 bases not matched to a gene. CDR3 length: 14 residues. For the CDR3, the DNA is TGCGCCAGCAGTTGGGACAGGGGGCCCTACGAGCAGTACTTC. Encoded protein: CASSWDRGPYEQYF.

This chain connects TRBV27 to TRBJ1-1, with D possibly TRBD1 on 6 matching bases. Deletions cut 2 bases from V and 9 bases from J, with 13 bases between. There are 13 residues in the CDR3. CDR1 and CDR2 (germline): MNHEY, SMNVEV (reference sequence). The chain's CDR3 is CASSLGAQGQAFF. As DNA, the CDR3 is TGTGCCAGCAGTTTAGGTGCGCAGGGGCAAGCTTTCTTT.

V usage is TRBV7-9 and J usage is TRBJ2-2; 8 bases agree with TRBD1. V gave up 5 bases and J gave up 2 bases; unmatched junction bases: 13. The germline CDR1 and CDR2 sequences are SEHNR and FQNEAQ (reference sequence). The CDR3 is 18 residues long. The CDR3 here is CASSPIFLTGANTGELFF. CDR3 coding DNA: TGTGCCAGCAGCCCGATCTTTTTGACAGGGGCTAACACCGGGGAGCTGTTTTTT.

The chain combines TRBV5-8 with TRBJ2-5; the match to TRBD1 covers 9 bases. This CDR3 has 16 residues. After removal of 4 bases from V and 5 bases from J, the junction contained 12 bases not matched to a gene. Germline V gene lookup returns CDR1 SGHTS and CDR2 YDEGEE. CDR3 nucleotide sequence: TGTGCCAGCAGCCCATTTAAAGGGACAGGGAGCGAGACCCAGTACTTC. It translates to CASSPFKGTGSETQYF.

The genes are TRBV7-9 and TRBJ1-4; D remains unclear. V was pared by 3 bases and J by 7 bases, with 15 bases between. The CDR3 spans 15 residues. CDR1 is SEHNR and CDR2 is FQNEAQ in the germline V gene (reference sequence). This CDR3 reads CASSFSRRTGEKLFF. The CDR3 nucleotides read TGTGCCAGCAGCTTTTCCCGCAGGACTGGTGAAAAACTGTTTTTT.

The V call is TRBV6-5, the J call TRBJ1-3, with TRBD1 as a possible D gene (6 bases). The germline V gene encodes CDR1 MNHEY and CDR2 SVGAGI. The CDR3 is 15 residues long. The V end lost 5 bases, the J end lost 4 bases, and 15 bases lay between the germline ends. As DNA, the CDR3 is TGTGCCAGCAGTCCCGAATGGACAGTAGGAAACACCATATATTTT. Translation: CASSPEWTVGNTIYF.